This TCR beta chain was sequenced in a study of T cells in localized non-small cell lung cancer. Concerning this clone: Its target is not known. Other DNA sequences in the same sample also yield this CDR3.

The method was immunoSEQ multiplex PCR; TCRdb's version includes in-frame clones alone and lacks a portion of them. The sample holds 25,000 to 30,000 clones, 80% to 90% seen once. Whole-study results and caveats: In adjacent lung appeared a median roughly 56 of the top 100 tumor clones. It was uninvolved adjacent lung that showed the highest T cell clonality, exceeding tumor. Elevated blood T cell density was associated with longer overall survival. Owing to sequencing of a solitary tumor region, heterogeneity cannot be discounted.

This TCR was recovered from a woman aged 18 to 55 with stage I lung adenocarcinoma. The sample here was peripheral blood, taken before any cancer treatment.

This chain's CDR3 is CSVAGQNEKLFF. CDR3 nucleotides: TGCAGCGTTGCCGGACAGAACGAAAAACTGTTTTTT. The chain joins TRBV29-1 to TRBJ1-4; D is possibly TRBD1 (6 bases). Trimming took 4 bases from V and 8 from J, leaving 11 bases between them. This CDR3 contains 12 residues. CDR1 and CDR2 from the germline V gene are SQVTM and ANQGSEA.